Listed below are T cell receptor beta chains from one sample, sequenced in a study of cytomegalovirus exposure and HLA in healthy donors. Repertoires were generated with immunoSEQ multiplex PCR, while TCRdb's copy carries only in-frame clones and drops some. The table lists hundreds of thousands of clones, around 76% of them singletons. The sequencing sample was made of PBMCs. Source of these receptors: a young man in good health and CMV-seronegative. Each CDR3 is given with its conserved first and last residue. A D gene is named only where the DNA matches it firmly. Some rows have no size entry. The others give once, few or many, or a class for an expanded clone.

TRBV6-1,NA,NA,TRBJ1-3,CASSAWGHGNTIYF,TGTGCCAGCAGTGCTTGGGGCCACGGAAACACCATATATTTT
TRBV28,few,TRBD1,TRBJ2-6,CASSSQGNGANVLTF,TGTGCCAGCAGTTCACAGGGGAACGGGGCCAACGTCCTGACTTTC
TRBV19,NA,TRBD2,TRBJ2-1,CASRGSGSLNEQFF,TGTGCCAGTAGGGGTAGCGGGAGCCTCAATGAGCAGTTCTTC
TRBV7-9,few,TRBD1,TRBJ1-5,CASARTGPSQPQHF,TGTGCCAGTGCCCGGACAGGGCCGAGTCAGCCCCAGCATTTT
TRBV19,NA,TRBD2,TRBJ2-7,CASSITGGSVNEQYF,TGTGCCAGTAGTATTACTGGCGGGAGCGTCAACGAGCAGTACTTC
TRBV13,NA,TRBD1,TRBJ2-7,CASSSMGQGGHEQYF,TGTGCCAGCAGCTCGATGGGACAGGGAGGGCACGAGCAGTACTTC
TRBV4-1,NA,NA,TRBJ1-2,CASSQDPSGWDGYTF,TGCGCCAGCAGCCAAGACCCATCGGGATGGGATGGCTACACCTTC
TRBV5-6,once,TRBD2,TRBJ2-3,CASGGLADGTDTQYF,TGTGCCAGCGGTGGACTAGCGGACGGCACAGATACGCAGTATTTT
TRBV7-9,NA,TRBD1,TRBJ1-4,CASSPGDRVKNEKLFF,TGTGCCAGCAGTCCTGGGGACAGGGTGAAAAATGAAAAACTGTTTTTT
TRBV7-7,NA,NA,TRBJ2-2,CASSLSGGLNTGELFF,TGTGCTAGCAGCCTCTCTGGGGGCTTGAACACCGGGGAGCTGTTTTTT
TRBV28,few,TRBD1,TRBJ1-5,CASSRSGGNQPQHF,TGTGCCAGCAGTCGATCAGGGGGGAATCAGCCCCAGCATTTT
TRBV5-4,few,NA,TRBJ2-7,CASSLNRGSGTSYEQYF,TGTGCCAGCAGCCTGAACAGGGGGAGCGGGACCTCCTACGAGCAGTACTTC
TRBV7-9,NA,NA,TRBJ1-4,CASSLNSEKLFF,TGTGCCAGCAGCTTAAACAGTGAAAAACTGTTTTTT
TRBV19,NA,NA,TRBJ1-3,CASSPPGDIVISGNTIYF,TGTGCCAGTAGTCCCCCAGGGGACATCGTTATATCCGGAAACACCATATATTTT
TRBV19,NA,TRBD1,TRBJ1-4,CAVGTGTGGQKLFF,TGTGCCGTCGGTACCGGGACAGGTGGTCAAAAACTGTTTTTT
TRBV2,NA,NA,TRBJ2-1,CASTRAGPYNEQFF,TGTGCCAGCACCCGAGCGGGTCCCTACAATGAGCAGTTCTTC
TRBV28,NA,TRBD1,TRBJ2-7,CASRGGTGASEQYF,TGTGCCAGCAGGGGGGGGACAGGGGCGAGCGAGCAGTACTTC
TRBV9,NA,TRBD2,TRBJ2-3,CASSVEGSGRYTDTQYF,TGTGCCAGCAGCGTAGAGGGTAGCGGGAGGTACACAGATACGCAGTATTTT
TRBV5-4,NA,NA,TRBJ2-5,CASSFEIFQETQYF,TGTGCCAGCAGCTTCGAGATTTTTCAAGAGACCCAGTACTTC
TRBV15,NA,NA,TRBJ1-1,CATSRTTYRVEAFF,TGTGCCACCAGCAGAACCACTTACAGGGTAGAAGCTTTCTTT
TRBV25-1,few,NA,TRBJ1-4,CASSTAGLNWEKLFF,TGTGCCAGCAGTACCGCGGGCTTGAACTGGGAAAAACTGTTTTTT
TRBV19,NA,NA,TRBJ1-2,CASSRQPYGYTF,TGTGCCAGTAGTCGACAGCCCTATGGCTACACCTTC
TRBV25-1,once,TRBD2,TRBJ2-7,CASSGALAGAYEQYF,TGTGCCAGCAGTGGGGCCTTAGCGGGAGCCTACGAGCAGTACTTC
TRBV27,once,NA,TRBJ2-1,CASSLQSGWNNEQFF,TGTGCCAGCAGTTTACAGTCGGGGTGGAACAATGAGCAGTTCTTC
TRBV4-1,NA,TRBD1,TRBJ1-4,CASSQAGTGGKLFF,TGCGCCAGCAGCCAGGCCGGGACAGGGGGAAAACTGTTTTTT
TRBV2,few,NA,TRBJ1-1,CASRLPRDTTEAFF,TGTGCCAGCAGACTACCCCGGGACACCACTGAAGCTTTCTTT
TRBV11-2,NA,TRBD2,TRBJ2-3,CASSLDPGRGRTDTQYF,TGTGCCAGCAGCTTAGATCCAGGGAGGGGTAGAACAGATACGCAGTATTTT
TRBV28,once,NA,TRBJ1-3,CASRTENSGNTIYF,TGTGCCAGCAGGACTGAGAACTCTGGAAACACCATATATTTT
TRBV7-8,NA,NA,TRBJ1-5,CASSTGAYQPQHF,TGTGCCAGCAGCACTGGGGCATATCAGCCCCAGCATTTT
TRBV4-1,NA,TRBD1,TRBJ2-7,CASSPGKGATREQYF,TGCGCCAGCAGCCCCGGGAAGGGGGCGACGAGGGAGCAGTACTTC
TRBV15,NA,NA,TRBJ1-5,CATSTPGGVFSNQPQHF,TGTGCCACCAGCACCCCCGGAGGCGTTTTTAGCAATCAGCCCCAGCATTTT
TRBV4-2,NA,NA,TRBJ2-6,CASSQEVDVSSGANVLTF,TGTGCCAGCAGCCAAGAAGTTGATGTCAGCTCTGGGGCCAACGTCCTGACTTTC
TRBV4-1,NA,TRBD2,TRBJ2-5,CASSQGGRAGVETQYF,TGCGCCAGCAGCCAAGGGGGACGGGCGGGAGTGGAGACCCAGTACTTC
TRBV19,NA,NA,TRBJ1-5,CASTFERGQPQHF,TGTGCCAGTACCTTCGAACGGGGACAGCCCCAGCATTTT
TRBV7-3,few,TRBD2,TRBJ2-7,CASSISGTSGLEQYF,TGTGCCAGCAGCATCTCCGGGACTAGCGGACTCGAGCAGTACTTC
TRBV28,NA,NA,TRBJ1-2,CASSSNGGASNYGYTF,TGTGCCAGCAGTTCCAACGGCGGGGCCAGTAACTATGGCTACACCTTC
TRBV10-2,NA,TRBD2,TRBJ2-5,CASSDVRWPSGKETQYF,TGCGCCAGCAGTGACGTAAGGTGGCCTAGCGGGAAAGAGACCCAGTACTTC
TRBV5-1,NA,NA,TRBJ1-2,CASSPQGPTTNYGYTF,TGCGCCAGCAGCCCACAGGGCCCGACGACTAACTATGGCTACACCTTC
TRBV5-1,few,TRBD1,TRBJ2-7,CASSLVTGGPYEQYF,TGCGCCAGCAGCTTGGTCACAGGGGGCCCCTACGAGCAGTACTTC
TRBV28,NA,TRBD2,TRBJ2-7,CASTSSGTSLILYEQYF,TGTGCCAGCACCTCATCAGGGACTAGTCTCATATTGTACGAGCAGTACTTC
TRBV15,NA,NA,TRBJ2-2,CATSREGGGELFF,TGTGCCACCAGCAGAGAGGGGGGCGGGGAGCTGTTTTTT
TRBV7-2,few,TRBD2,TRBJ2-2,CASSLAGTSGIGELFF,TGTGCCAGCAGCTTAGCCGGGACTAGCGGGATCGGGGAGCTGTTTTTT
TRBV28,NA,NA,TRBJ1-2,CASSLGLGGGGYTF,TGTGCCAGCAGCCTAGGCTTAGGGGGAGGGGGCTACACCTTC
TRBV5-1,NA,NA,TRBJ1-4,CASSLDHPTNEKLFF,TGCGCCAGCAGCTTGGATCATCCAACTAATGAAAAACTGTTTTTT
TRBV28,once,NA,TRBJ1-2,CASSPAGYGYTF,TGTGCCAGCTCGCCGGCGGGGTACGGCTACACCTTC
TRBV6-1,NA,TRBD2,TRBJ2-1,CASSWQLADYNEQFF,TGTGCCTCCTCCTGGCAACTAGCGGACTACAATGAGCAGTTCTTC
TRBV7-9,NA,NA,TRBJ1-5,CASSSNSPQPQHF,TGTGCCAGCAGCTCCAACAGCCCCCAGCCCCAGCATTTT
TRBV2,NA,NA,TRBJ2-7,CASGGNPSYEQYF,TGTGCCAGCGGCGGTAATCCGTCCTACGAGCAGTACTTC
TRBV6-4,few,TRBD2,TRBJ2-3,CASSLLAGSTDTQYF,TGTGCCAGCAGTCTTTTAGCGGGAAGCACAGATACGCAGTATTTT